The 10 T cell receptor beta chains below were found in one sample sequenced in a study of blood T cell repertoires in COVID-19. Generated by immunoSEQ multiplex PCR, the TCRdb table keeps only in-frame clones and is missing some. The sample shows 270,000 or so clones, roughly 85% of them seen only once. Specimen: peripheral blood. The receptor set was obtained from a woman in her fifties or sixties who had recovered from COVID-19.

The V and J genes are TRBV4-3 and TRBJ1-2, with a tentative D call TRBD1 (5 bases). Germline lookup yields CDR1 LGHNA and CDR2 YSLEER. The length of the CDR3 is 14 residues. Trimming removed 4 bases from V and 6 bases from J, with 15 bases in between. The chain's CDR3 is CASSRTSDSDGYTF. As DNA, the CDR3 is TGCGCCAGCAGCCGAACCAGTGACAGCGATGGCTACACCTTC.

The chain combines TRBV6-5 with TRBJ1-1; D not resolved. Trimming pared 0 bases from V and 8 bases from J, leaving 7 bases between. Per germline, CDR1 MNHEY and CDR2 SVGAGI. The CDR3 contains 12 residues. Here the CDR3 reads CASSYSSREAFF. CDR3 DNA: TGTGCCAGCAGTTACTCGTCCAGGGAAGCTTTCTTT.

This clone was seen once. The chain has TRBV30 and TRBJ1-2; a weak D match, TRBD1 (6 bases). Trimming pared 5 bases from V and 1 base from J, leaving 23 bases between. The CDR3 is 17 residues long. From germline, CDR1 is GTSNPN and CDR2 SVGIG (reference sequence). CDR3: CAWLSGQPFPLNYGYTF. The CDR3 nucleotides read TGTGCCTGGCTTTCGGGACAACCGTTCCCCCTTAACTATGGCTACACCTTC.

This clone appeared once. This chain links TRBV7-3 with TRBJ2-5, with D perhaps TRBD2 (5 bases). The CDR3 sequence is 15 residues long. Trimming cost V 0 bases and J 1 base, with 9 bases left between them. Germline CDR1 and CDR2: SGHTA and FQGTGA. The CDR3 spells CASSLTSGFQETQYF. The CDR3 DNA reads TGTGCCAGCAGCTTAACGTCGGGGTTCCAAGAGACCCAGTACTTC.

V is TRBV5-4 and J is TRBJ1-4; D unresolved. This CDR3 is built from 14 residues. The V gene lost 1 base and the J gene lost 4 bases, with 8 bases spanning the gap. Germline lookup yields CDR1 SGHNT and CDR2 YYREEE (reference sequence). As DNA, the CDR3 is TGTGCCAGCAGCTTGCTGGGAGATAATGAAAAACTGTTTTTT. Residues: CASSLLGDNEKLFF.

For the CDR3, the DNA is TGTGCCACCAGTGATCCCCTCTACAATGAGCAGTTCTTC. Amino acid sequence: CATSDPLYNEQFF. The chain combines TRBV24-1 with TRBJ2-1; no clear D. Germline V gene sequence: CDR1 KGHDR, CDR2 SFDVKD. This CDR3 comprises 13 residues. With 3 bases removed from V and 3 bases from J, the gap between germline ends came to 5 bases.

The CDR3 DNA reads as TGTGCCAGTAGTAACGCAGGGCAAAGGACTGAAGCTTTCTTT. Translation gives CASSNAGQRTEAFF. The genes are TRBV19 and TRBJ1-1; perhaps TRBD1 as D (5 bases). Germline values: CDR1 LNHDA, CDR2 SQIVND (reference sequence). V gave up 4 bases and J gave up 5 bases, with 14 bases separating them. The CDR3 totals 14 residues.

V gene TRBV3-1 (or the pseudogene TRBV3-2) combines with J gene TRBJ2-3; 10 bases align to TRBD2. Trimming removed 1 base from V and 2 bases from J; junction bases left unmatched: 6. This CDR3 has 17 residues. Germline V gene sequence: CDR1 LGHDT, CDR2 YNNKEL (reference sequence). Written as DNA, the CDR3 is TGTGCCAGCAGCCAAGGGCTAGCGGGGGTGAACACAGATACGCAGTATTTT. Residues: CASSQGLAGVNTDTQYF.

The rearrangement links TRBV27 to TRBJ2-7; TRBD1 matches 12 bases. CDR1 and CDR2 from the germline V gene are MNHEY and SMNVEV (reference sequence). The CDR3 covers 19 residues. With 4 bases clipped from V and 0 bases from J, the junction kept 13 bases outside the gene matches. CDR3: CASSYNRDRGRTHSYEQYF. CDR3 coding DNA: TGTGCCAGCAGTTATAACCGGGACAGGGGGCGAACCCACTCCTACGAGCAGTACTTC.

The chain employs TRBV9 and TRBJ2-1; no definite D call. The CDR3 covers 17 residues. Trimming stripped 0 bases from V and 7 bases from J, with 20 bases between. Germline V gives CDR1 SGDLS, CDR2 YYNGEE. The CDR3 sequence is CASSVAPEISGWNEQFF. The CDR3 nucleotides are TGTGCCAGCAGCGTAGCGCCCGAGATATCGGGTTGGAATGAGCAGTTCTTC.